The 27 T cell receptor beta chains below were found in one sample sequenced in a study of OX40 agonist ivuxolimab in advanced cancers. TCRdb keeps only in-frame clones here, not all; method: immunoSEQ multiplex PCR. The sample gives over 9,500 clones, about nine tenths of which show up once; around 75% is in the top ten. Sequenced here: CD4+ or CD8+ T cells sorted from blood, sampled in a trial of the OX40 agonist ivuxolimab. Receptors originate from an adult with an advanced solid tumor such as melanoma, head and neck, liver or kidney cancer.

The rearrangement joins TRBV5-5 to TRBJ2-1; D remains ambiguous. From germline, CDR1 is SGHKS and CDR2 YYEKEE (reference sequence). This CDR3 is built from 13 residues. V lost 1 base and J lost 8, with 10 bases in between. The CDR3 reads CASSLWVNDEQFF. Written as DNA, the CDR3 is TGTGCCAGCAGCTTGTGGGTTAACGATGAGCAGTTCTTC.

The chain links TRBV5-1 to TRBJ2-1; the match to TRBD2 covers 11 bases. Germline V gene lookup returns CDR1 SGHRS and CDR2 YFSETQ. Trimming at V came to 4 bases and at J to 4 bases, leaving 19 bases not matched to a gene. There are 20 residues in the CDR3. CDR3 DNA: TGCGCCAGCAGCGAAACAGGGGCCTCTATAGCGGGAGGGCCGTACAATGAGCAGTTCTTC. Protein: CASSETGASIAGGPYNEQFF.

The chain couples TRBV12-5 to TRBJ2-5; D gene ambiguous. Trimming cost V 1 base and J 5 bases, with 8 bases left between them. Germline V lookup: CDR1 LGHNT, CDR2 FRNRAP. The CDR3 runs 13 residues. CDR3 protein: CASGLGWLETQYF. The DNA for the CDR3 is TGTGCTAGTGGTTTGGGGTGGTTGGAGACCCAGTACTTC. Using reference TRBV12-5 and TRBJ2-5 for the parts outside the CDR3, the full variable domain is DARVTQTPRHKVTEMGQEVTMRCQPILGHNTVFWYRQTMMQGLELLAYFRNRAPLDDSGMPKDRFSAEMPDATLATLKIQPSEPRDSAVYFCASGLGWLETQYFGPGTRLLVL.

The chain employs TRBV28 and TRBJ2-3; 13 bases agree with TRBD2. The CDR3 is 17 amino acids. Germline CDR1 and CDR2: MDHEN and SYDVKM. Trimming cost V 9 bases and J 0 bases; bases outside gene matches: 9. Here the CDR3 reads CASTLGLAGKSTDTQYF. The CDR3 nucleotides read TGTGCCAGTACCCTGGGACTAGCGGGGAAAAGCACAGATACGCAGTATTTT. Filled out from reference TRBV28 and TRBJ2-3, the complete variable domain reads DVKVTQSSRYLVKRTGEKVFLECVQDMDHENMFWYRQDPGLGLRLIYFSYDVKMKEKGDIPEGYSVSREKKERFSLILESASTNQTSMYLCASTLGLAGKSTDTQYFGPGTRLTVL.

The V gene is TRBV7-9, the J gene TRBJ2-7; 7 bases map to TRBD2. The CDR3 runs to 15 residues. Germline trimming cut 4 bases from V and 7 bases from J; bases unmatched to any gene: 13. CDR1 SEHNR and CDR2 FQNEAQ come from the germline V gene (reference sequence). This CDR3 is CASSSLGGGAREQYF. The CDR3 coding sequence is TGTGCCAGCAGCTCTTTGGGCGGGGGAGCTCGAGAGCAGTACTTC.

V is TRBV4-2 and J is TRBJ2-5; 10 nucleotides match TRBD1. The J segment lost 5 bases and the V segment lost 0 bases, leaving 6 bases of the junction unmatched. The CDR3 is made up of 16 amino acids. CDR1 LGHNA and CDR2 YNFKEQ come from the germline V gene. In DNA form, the CDR3 reads TGTGCCAGCAGCCAAGATCTCGGGACAGGGGCGGAGACCCAGTACTTC. Its protein product is CASSQDLGTGAETQYF.

The chain's CDR3 is CATSRDYGGGSTDTQYF. The CDR3 DNA follows: TGTGCCACCAGCAGAGATTACGGGGGCGGAAGCACAGATACGCAGTATTTT. V is TRBV15 and J is TRBJ2-3; D may be TRBD1 or TRBD2 (6 bases each). The V end lost 0 bases, the J end lost 0 bases, and 13 bases lay between the germline ends. Germline CDR1 reads LNHNV; CDR2 reads YYDKDF (reference sequence). The CDR3 runs to 17 residues.

This sequence joins TRBV30 and TRBJ1-2; D is undetermined. The CDR3 consists of 13 residues. Germline values: CDR1 GTSNPN, CDR2 SVGIG (reference sequence). V was shortened by 0 bases and J by 4 bases, with 9 bases between the two germline ends. CDR3 sequence (DNA): TGTGCCTGGAGTGTGACCCTCACCTATGGCTACACCTTC. Amino acids: CAWSVTLTYGYTF. The entire variable domain, with the rest obtained from reference TRBV30 and TRBJ1-2, is as follows: SQTIHQWPATLVQPVGSPLSLECTVEGTSNPNLYWYRQAAGRGLQLLFYSVGIGQISSEVPQNLSASRPQDRQFILSSKKLLLSDSGFYLCAWSVTLTYGYTFGSGTRLTVV.

The J gene is TRBJ2-3, the V gene TRBV4-1; D not resolved. Germline V gene sequence: CDR1 MGHRA, CDR2 YSYEKL. This CDR3 has 15 amino acids. With 0 bases removed from V and 2 bases from J, the gap between germline ends came to 9 bases. Written as DNA, the CDR3 is TGCGCCAGCAGCCAAGATTTTGGCTACACAGATACGCAGTATTTT. Translating gives CASSQDFGYTDTQYF.

This chain uses TRBV19 with TRBJ2-1; 7 bases fit TRBD2. The junction had 4 bases not matched to a gene; V was cut back by 6 bases and J by 2 bases. The CDR3 extends over 14 amino acids. Germline CDR1 and CDR2: LNHDA and SQIVND (reference sequence). CDR3 protein: CASRLTSAYNEQFF. CDR3 coding DNA: TGTGCCAGTAGATTAACTAGCGCCTACAATGAGCAGTTCTTC. The whole variable domain, remainder taken from reference TRBV19 and TRBJ2-1, is DGGITQSPKYLFRKEGQNVTLSCEQNLNHDAMYWYRQDPGQGLRLIYYSQIVNDFQKGDIAEGYSVSREKKESFPLTVTSAQKNPTAFYLCASRLTSAYNEQFFGPGTRLTVL.

V is TRBV4-2 and J is TRBJ2-7; D not certain. V was pared by 4 bases and J by 3 bases, with 16 bases between. The CDR3 length is 15 residues. In germline, CDR1 is LGHNA, CDR2 YNFKEQ. CDR3 coding DNA: TGTGCCAGCAGCCCCCTTGTGGCCAGCTTCTACGAGCAGTACTTC. It encodes CASSPLVASFYEQYF.

The V and J genes are TRBV7-3 and TRBJ1-1; D gene unclear. Trimming stripped 2 bases from V and 5 bases from J, with 9 bases between. Germline V CDR1 and CDR2: SGHTA, FQGTGA. This CDR3 spans 13 amino acids. The CDR3 region is CASSLALETEAFF. The CDR3 bases are TGTGCCAGCAGCTTAGCGCTAGAAACTGAAGCTTTCTTT. The full variable domain, in which reference TRBV7-3 and TRBJ1-1 provide the parts outside the CDR3, is GAGVSQTPSNKVTEKGKYVELRCDPISGHTALYWYRQSLGQGPEFLIYFQGTGAADDSGLPNDRFFAVRPEGSVSTLKIQRTERGDSAVYLCASSLALETEAFFGQGTRLTVV.

J is TRBJ2-7 and V is TRBV7-9; D is ambiguous. The V end was cut by 5 bases, the J end by 3 bases, with 11 bases between. The CDR3 spans 13 residues. CDR1 is SEHNR and CDR2 is FQNEAQ in the germline V gene (reference sequence). CDR3 DNA: TGTGCCAGCAGCCCCAGACCCTTCTACGAGCAGTACTTC. It translates to CASSPRPFYEQYF.

V is TRBV29-1 and J is TRBJ2-2; 7 nucleotides line up with TRBD1. CDR3 length: 15 residues. The germline V gene encodes CDR1 SQVTM and CDR2 ANQGSEA. J gave up 0 bases and V 3 bases, and 4 bases lay outside the gene matches. CDR3 region: CSVDPGQTNTGELFF. The DNA for the CDR3 is TGCAGCGTTGACCCGGGACAGACGAACACCGGGGAGCTGTTTTTT.

This clone came up once. This chain joins TRBV7-4 and TRBJ2-7; D gene uncertain. The V end lost 7 bases, the J end lost 2 bases, and 15 bases lay between the germline ends. The CDR3 is made up of 14 amino acids. The germline CDR1 and CDR2 sequences are SGHVT and SQSDAQ. The DNA for the CDR3 is TGTGCCAGCACCCCCCAAGGAAGCACCTACGAGCAGTACTTC. Its translation: CASTPQGSTYEQYF.

V is TRBV5-1 and J is TRBJ2-1; 9 nucleotides match TRBD2. CDR1 is SGHRS and CDR2 is YFSETQ in the germline V gene. This CDR3 has 14 amino acids. The V and J ends lost 2 bases and 8 bases, in that order; junction bases with no gene match: 5. The CDR3 loop reads CASSFPGLAYEQFF. For the CDR3, the DNA is TGCGCCAGCAGCTTTCCGGGACTAGCCTATGAGCAGTTCTTC.

The V call is TRBV30, the J call TRBJ2-3; TRBD2 is a possible D gene (6 bases). V was cut by 0 bases and J by 5 bases, with 15 bases left in between. The CDR3 covers 15 residues. The germline V gene encodes CDR1 GTSNPN and CDR2 SVGIG (reference sequence). The CDR3 spells CAWSVGLAVRDTQYF. DNA for the CDR3: TGTGCCTGGAGTGTAGGGTTAGCGGTGAGAGATACGCAGTATTTT.

The chain employs TRBV6-5 and TRBJ1-2, with 10 positions matching TRBD1. Losses at the gene ends were 4 bases for V and 4 bases for J; bases not matched to a gene: 9. Germline V gene sequence: CDR1 MNHEY, CDR2 SVGAGI. This CDR3 contains 16 residues. CDR3 sequence reads: CASSSPKDRGSYGYTF. For the CDR3, the DNA is TGTGCCAGCAGTTCACCCAAGGACAGGGGGAGCTATGGCTACACCTTC.

This sequence joins TRBV11-2 and TRBJ2-7; D may match TRBD1 or TRBD2 (5 bases each). V was cut by 3 bases and J by 5 bases, with 17 bases left in between. Germline values: CDR1 SGHAT, CDR2 FQNNGV. This CDR3 contains 15 residues. CDR3 protein: CASSFPGPSLDEQYF. The DNA for the CDR3 is TGTGCCAGCAGCTTCCCGGGACCCTCGCTCGACGAGCAGTACTTC.

This chain uses TRBV7-9 with TRBJ1-2; TRBD1 aligns across 9 bases. The V segment lost 5 bases and the J segment 8 bases; nucleotides outside the gene matches: 9. Germline CDR1 and CDR2: SEHNR and FQNEAQ (reference sequence). The CDR3 extends over 14 amino acids. DNA of the CDR3: TGTGCCAGCAGCGTTCCGGGACAGGGTATCGGCTACACCTTC. It is translated as CASSVPGQGIGYTF.

The chain recombines TRBV15 with TRBJ2-7; D assignment may be TRBD1 or TRBD2 (5 bases each). The germline V and J ends were trimmed by 1 base and 5 bases, with 9 bases remaining between them. Germline lookup yields CDR1 LNHNV and CDR2 YYDKDF (reference sequence). The CDR3 is 13 amino acids. The chain's CDR3 is CATSRVRGHEQYF. The CDR3 bases are TGTGCCACCAGCAGAGTCCGGGGCCACGAGCAGTACTTC. Variable domain in full (rest from reference TRBV15 and TRBJ2-7): DAMVIQNPRYQVTQFGKPVTLSCSQTLNHNVMYWYQQKSSQAPKLLFHYYDKDFNNEADTPDNFQSRRPNTSFCFLDIRSPGLGDTAMYLCATSRVRGHEQYFGPGTRLTVT.

Only one count was recorded for this clone. V gene TRBV29-1 combines with J gene TRBJ1-2; D is unclear. The V and J ends lost 0 bases and 3 bases respectively, with 11 bases between them. CDR1 SQVTM and CDR2 ANQGSEA come from the germline V gene. The CDR3 loop spans 14 amino acids. The CDR3 DNA reads TGCAGCGTTGAAGATGTCAGGAGCTACTATGGCTACACCTTC. Its protein is CSVEDVRSYYGYTF. Complete variable domain (other parts from reference TRBV29-1 and TRBJ1-2): SAVISQKPSRDICQRGTSLTIQCQVDSQVTMMFWYRQQPGQSLTLIATANQGSEATYESGFVIDKFPISRPNLTFSTLTVSNMSPEDSSIYLCSVEDVRSYYGYTFGSGTRLTVV.

The chain uses TRBV5-6 and TRBJ2-2, with unresolved D. The length of the CDR3 is 13 residues. Trimming cost V 3 bases and J 0 bases, with 3 bases left between them. The germline V gene encodes CDR1 SGHDT and CDR2 YYEEEE. CDR3 sequence (DNA): TGTGCCAGCAGCTCAACGAACACCGGGGAGCTGTTTTTT. Translated: CASSSTNTGELFF.

By share, this clone counts as medium-sized. The chain links TRBV4-3 to TRBJ2-7, with 9 nucleotides matching TRBD1. This CDR3 has 14 amino acids. With V trimmed by 5 bases and J by 0 bases, 2 bases remained unmatched. From germline, CDR1 is LGHNA and CDR2 YSLEER. The CDR3 protein is CASSTDRGSYEQYF. As DNA, the CDR3 is TGCGCCAGCAGCACGGACAGGGGCTCCTACGAGCAGTACTTC.

This sequence joins TRBV7-9 and TRBJ2-5, with D unclear. Trimming took off 4 bases at V and 3 bases at J, with 6 bases between the two ends. CDR3 size: 12 residues. Germline-derived CDR1 and CDR2 are SEHNR and FQNEAQ (reference sequence). CDR3 amino acids: CASSWGKETQYF. CDR3 in DNA: TGTGCCAGCAGCTGGGGTAAAGAGACCCAGTACTTC.

This rearrangement joins TRBV19 to TRBJ1-5; the D gene is possibly TRBD1 (5 bases). This CDR3 is built from 15 residues. Trimming cost V 3 bases and J 0 bases, with 9 bases left between them. CDR1 is LNHDA, CDR2 SQIVND, per germline (reference sequence). CDR3 region: CASSIRDYSNQPQHF. The CDR3 region has the DNA TGTGCCAGTAGTATCCGGGACTATAGCAATCAGCCCCAGCATTTT.

The gene calls are TRBV2 and TRBJ1-5; no clear D gene. This CDR3 spans 15 amino acids. The ends were cut back, 3 bases at V and 0 bases at J, with 9 bases in the middle. Germline V gene sequence: CDR1 SNHLY, CDR2 FYNNEI. Written as DNA, the CDR3 is TGTGCCAGCAGTGAGGTCAGCTATAGCAATCAGCCCCAGCATTTT. Translation: CASSEVSYSNQPQHF.